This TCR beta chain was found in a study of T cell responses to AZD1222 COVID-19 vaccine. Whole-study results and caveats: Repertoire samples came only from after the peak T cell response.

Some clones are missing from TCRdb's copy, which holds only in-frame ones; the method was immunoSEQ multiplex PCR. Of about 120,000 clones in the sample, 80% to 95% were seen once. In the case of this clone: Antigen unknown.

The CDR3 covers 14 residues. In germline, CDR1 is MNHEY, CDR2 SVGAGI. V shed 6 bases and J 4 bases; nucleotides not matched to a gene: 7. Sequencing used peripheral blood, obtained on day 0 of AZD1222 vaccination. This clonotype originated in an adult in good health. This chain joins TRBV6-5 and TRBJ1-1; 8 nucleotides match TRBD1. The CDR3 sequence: CASRQQGGATEAFF. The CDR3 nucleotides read TGTGCCAGCAGACAACAGGGGGGGGCCACTGAAGCTTTCTTT.